These T cell receptor beta chains were read from a single sample in a study of T cell responses to AZD1222 COVID-19 vaccine. Clones were sequenced by immunoSEQ multiplex PCR, and TCRdb holds only the in-frame ones, with some missing. The table lists approximately 200,000 clones, roughly 93% of them singletons. The sequencing used peripheral blood, collected on day 0 of AZD1222 vaccination. Source of these receptors: an adult in good health. Both conserved end residues are part of each CDR3. A D gene is named only where the DNA matches it firmly. Size is omitted from some rows. Given values are once, few, many or a class for expanded clones.

>TRBV6-5|TRBD1|.|TRBJ1-5
CASSYRTGYQPQHF
TGTGCCAGCAGTTACCGGACAGGTTATCAGCCCCAGCATTTT
>TRBV28|.|.|TRBJ2-7
CASRMDGLTYEQYF
TGTGCCAGCAGGATGGACGGACTAACCTACGAGCAGTACTTC
>TRBV7-9|.|.|TRBJ1-4
CASSLSILGGPRDEKLFF
TGTGCCAGCAGCCTTAGTATTCTAGGCGGGCCGCGGGATGAAAAACTGTTTTTT
>TRBV28|TRBD1|.|TRBJ1-2
CASSFSLDRAGYTF
TGTGCCAGCAGTTTCTCCTTGGACAGGGCTGGCTACACCTTC
>TRBV2|TRBD2|.|TRBJ2-5
CASTSGGQETQYF
TGTGCCAGCACTAGCGGGGGCCAAGAGACCCAGTACTTC
>TRBV2|.|.|TRBJ2-7
CASSFDRDRGSRGQYF
TGTGCCAGCAGCTTCGACAGAGACCGAGGGTCCCGGGGGCAGTACTTC
>TRBV11-2|TRBD2|.|TRBJ2-7
CASSSWTSGSYEQYF
TGTGCCAGCAGCTCCTGGACTAGCGGGAGCTACGAGCAGTACTTC
>TRBV3-1/TRBV3-2|TRBD2|few|TRBJ2-1
CASSQVRENGGAVDSNEQFF
TGTGCCAGCAGCCAAGTACGGGAGAACGGGGGGGCCGTTGATAGCAATGAGCAGTTCTTC
>TRBV19|.|.|TRBJ1-3
CASTPAGRSGNTIYF
TGTGCCAGTACCCCAGCGGGTCGCTCTGGAAACACCATATATTTT
>TRBV6-2/TRBV6-3|TRBD1|.|TRBJ1-1
CASSYPTAGGNSNTEAFF
TGTGCCAGCAGTTACCCCACTGCAGGGGGGAACTCGAACACTGAAGCTTTCTTT
>TRBV6-5|TRBD1|.|TRBJ1-1
CASSYIPVQDRTEAFF
TGTGCCAGCAGTTACATCCCGGTCCAGGACAGGACTGAAGCTTTCTTT
>TRBV28|TRBD1|.|TRBJ1-2
CASSLLGRGLGYTF
TGTGCCAGCAGTTTACTCGGCAGGGGGCTTGGCTACACCTTC
>TRBV3-1/TRBV3-2|.|.|TRBJ2-5
CASSQASWGETQYF
TGTGCCAGCAGCCAAGCAAGTTGGGGAGAGACCCAGTACTTC
>TRBV6-5|.|.|TRBJ2-5
CASRAGRGAKTQYF
TGTGCCAGCAGGGCCGGACGAGGGGCCAAGACCCAGTACTTC
>TRBV3-1/TRBV3-2|.|.|TRBJ2-7
CASSQGPYEQYF
TGTGCCAGCAGCCAAGGTCCCTACGAGCAGTACTTC
>TRBV10-3|TRBD2|.|TRBJ2-1
CAISEFGAGMRKTNNEQFF
TGTGCCATCAGTGAGTTTGGAGCGGGAATGAGAAAAACGAACAATGAGCAGTTCTTC
>TRBV7-8|.|.|TRBJ1-2
CASSPTGYDGYTF
TGTGCCAGCAGCCCCACAGGGTACGATGGCTACACCTTC
>TRBV9|.|once|TRBJ2-3
CASSVAKGPGGTDTQYF
TGTGCCAGCAGCGTAGCTAAGGGGCCTGGGGGCACAGATACGCAGTATTTT